A selection of T cell receptor beta chains follows, all from one sample in a study of blood T cells in healthy people across ages. MiXCR, applied by TCRdb to the 5' RACE reads, yields one record per CDR3 protein. The sample lists fewer than 800,000 distinct CDR3 sequences, around 25% occurring once. This sample was also put to use in a study of T cells of mothers and their children.

The sample consisted of blood. All receptors derive from a boy between 10 and 17 years old in good health. Both conserved end residues are part of each CDR3. A D gene is named only where the DNA matches it firmly. The size entry is marked missing in some rows and otherwise reads once, few, many or a size class.

j_gene,abundance,v_gene,d_gene,CDR3nt,CDR3aa
TRBJ2-7,NA,TRBV6-2/TRBV6-3,TRBD2,TGTGCCGGCAGTGGACTAGCGGGGTACGAGCAGTACTTC,CAGSGLAGYEQYF
TRBJ2-7,NA,TRBV7-2,NA,TGTGCCAGCAGCTTAGCTGAGGGGTCCTACGAGCAGTACTTC,CASSLAEGSYEQYF
TRBJ1-1,NA,TRBV19,NA,TGTGCCAGTAGTAGAGGAGGGGGGCAAACTGAAGCTTTCTTT,CASSRGGGQTEAFF
TRBJ2-5,few,TRBV29-1,NA,TGCAGCGTTGAGGGGACTCGGGGGGAGACCCAGTACTTC,CSVEGTRGETQYF
TRBJ1-2,few,TRBV29-1,NA,TGCAGCGTTGCCACTGGGGCTTATGGCTACACCTTC,CSVATGAYGYTF
TRBJ2-3,few,TRBV6-2/TRBV6-3,TRBD2,TGTGCCAGCAGCCGCGACCCTGGCGGCGGCGGGAGTCGACTAGATACGCAGTATTTT,CASSRDPGGGGSRLDTQYF
TRBJ1-1,NA,TRBV10-3,NA,TGTGCCACACAGGTAAATTCGAACACTGAAGCTTTCTTT,CATQVNSNTEAFF
TRBJ2-7,few,TRBV10-3,TRBD2,TGTGCCAGCAGACTAGCGACGGGCTCCTACGAGCAGTACTTC,CASRLATGSYEQYF
TRBJ2-3,NA,TRBV5-1,TRBD2,TGCGCCAGCAGCTCCGGGACTAGCAGAAGCACAGATACGCAGTATTTT,CASSSGTSRSTDTQYF
TRBJ2-7,NA,TRBV10-3,TRBD1,TGTGCCATCAGTGAATTTCCCCGTGGGACAGGGGATCACGAGCAGTACTTC,CAISEFPRGTGDHEQYF
TRBJ2-1,few,TRBV5-6,TRBD2,TGTGCCAGCAGCCCCCCGGGACTAGCGGGAGACTACAATGAGCAGTTCTTC,CASSPPGLAGDYNEQFF
TRBJ2-5,NA,TRBV6-2/TRBV6-3,NA,TGTGCCGATGCGACCCAGTACTTC,CADATQYF
TRBJ2-7,few,TRBV29-1,NA,TGCAGCGTTGTGACAGGTATCTCCTACGAGCAGTACTTC,CSVVTGISYEQYF
TRBJ1-2,NA,TRBV7-8,TRBD1,TGTGCCAGCGGCCCGACAGGGATCTATGGCTACACCTTC,CASGPTGIYGYTF
TRBJ2-1,few,TRBV20-1,NA,TGCAGCGCCGAGGAGTACGTCTCCTACAATGAGCAGTTCTTC,CSAEEYVSYNEQFF
TRBJ2-1,NA,TRBV29-1,TRBD2,TGCAGCGTTGATTCTAGCGGGCTGGTGCAGTTCTTC,CSVDSSGLVQFF
TRBJ1-2,few,TRBV10-3,NA,TGTGCCATCAGTGAATTGGGACCTAGAAACTATGGCTACACCTTC,CAISELGPRNYGYTF